What follows is one TCR beta chain and its context. These data are taken from a study of blood T cell repertoires in COVID-19. Study background: For recovered donors of Cohort 3, there were two negative PCRs, clearance, or symptom resolution. Nucleic acid was either cDNA or gDNA, and it came from T cells, B-cell-depleted T cells, or PBMCs.

In the authors' workflow: The authors estimated nucleated cell counts from reference gene primer amplification. The repertoire was sequenced with immunoSEQ multiplex PCR; TCRdb's copy has only in-frame clones and lacks some. From that table come the V and J calls and clone size; the DNA was used to work out D and trimming. The sample consists of about 210,000 clones, roughly nine tenths of them appearing once. J was trimmed by 6 bases and V by 5 bases; bases with no gene match: 7. This CDR3 comprises 13 residues. Germline lookup yields CDR1 SGHAT and CDR2 FQNNGV. Cohort placement rested on clinical history that participants reported themselves.

The sequence was collected from a middle-aged woman in a cohort exposed to, infected with or recovered from COVID-19 (not recorded which). The rearrangement joins TRBV11-2 to TRBJ2-7, with 7 nucleotides matching TRBD2. Sequenced sample: PBMCs or T cells enriched from blood (not recorded which). The CDR3 is CASSLGLVTEQYF. CDR3 sequence (DNA): TGTGCCAGCAGCCTAGGACTAGTCACCGAGCAGTACTTC.